This entry concerns a single T cell receptor (beta chain). Its recognized antigen is unknown. No per-base quality is available; no much larger clone lies one base away. Mismatch repair deficiency was established in every enrolled patient by polymerase chain reaction or immunohistochemistry. TCR sequencing was performed for a few patients who responded to pembrolizumab therapy. In the phase II trial, pembrolizumab PD-1 blockade was tested prospectively in advanced mismatch repair-deficient cancers, no matter which tissue of origin the cancers came from. Peripheral blood T cell samples were gathered serially, both before PD-1 blockade started and at multiple time points afterward. Blood sampling times were expressed in weeks after the first pembrolizumab dose. The sample is drawn from a study of PD-1 blockade in mismatch repair-deficient tumors (dated by TCRdb to 2017 to 2019). At the level of the whole study: Between late 2013 and September 2016, the trial enrolled 86 consecutive patients with 12 mismatch repair-deficient cancer types, every one of whom had been previously treated and was progressing. Tumor-associated T cell clones in the peripheral blood of patients responding to PD-1 blockade were tracked using deep sequencing of TCR CDR3 regions. Beyond this particular receptor, the publication reports: Tumor-resident clones, often undetectable in blood before treatment, expanded rapidly after pembrolizumab and then contracted, generally before radiologic responses.

Trimming at the junction amounts to 5 bases on V and 1 base on J, and the germline ends lie 9 bases apart. The CDR3 runs 14 residues from the cysteine to the phenylalanine. Only CDR3 DNA remains: 42 bases, in frame from the first base. The germline V gene sets CDR1 to LGHNA and CDR2 to YNFKEQ. The method was the immunoSEQ multiplex PCR assay. TCRdb stores this immuneACCESS table with in-frame sequences only. Part of the clones is absent; in the studies checked, under half of the shortfall reflects unresolved V genes, and no reason is known for the rest. Across this sample there are around 48,000 clones, with roughly three quarters seen only once. The ten top clones hold about 3.5% of the sample.

The rearranged chain carries TRBV4-2 and TRBJ1-3, with TRBD1 tentatively as D gene (6 bases match). The sequence was collected from an adult with mismatch repair-deficient cancer. The specimen comprised peripheral blood, sampled 4 weeks after starting pembrolizumab. DNA sequence: TGTGCCAGCAGCTTAGGGGGGTCTGGAAACACCATATATTTT. Translated, this gives CASSLGGSGNTIYF.